The clone carrying this T cell receptor beta chain was seen once. The antigen remains unidentified. These data are taken from a study of beta chain features in type 1 diabetes. Whole-study findings and limits: A greater similarity of naive, central memory and Treg TCRB repertoires was seen among patients than among healthy donors.

The whole isolated RNA underwent reverse transcription, so sequencing captured expressed TCRB transcripts. Sequenced by immunoSEQ multiplex PCR; TCRdb stores in-frame clones only, minus some. Of hundreds of thousands of clones detected, 15% to 19% appear once; the ten largest clones hold approximately 0.099%. Source material: naive CD4+ T cells from blood. The sequence was obtained from a man younger than 35 in good health.

In nucleotides, the CDR3 is TGTGCCAGCAGCCAAGAAGGAGCGGGACGAAATACGCAGTATTTT. Amino acid sequence: CASSQEGAGRNTQYF. The chain has TRBV4-2 and TRBJ2-3; 7 bases line up with TRBD2. The germline V gene encodes CDR1 LGHNA and CDR2 YNFKEQ. This CDR3 comprises 15 residues. V lost 0 bases to trimming and J lost 7 bases; unmatched junction nucleotides: 7.